Detailed here is one T cell receptor beta chain. Its target is unknown. The CDR3 sequence is 16 residues long. V lost 2 bases to trimming and J lost 0 bases; unmatched junction nucleotides: 8. From germline, CDR1 is SGHRS and CDR2 YFSETQ. These data are taken from a study of identical twins. Overall study findings and caveats: Findings depended on cross-sectional statistics rather than tracking the same donors.

TCRdb fed the 5' RACE reads into MiXCR, producing one record per CDR3 protein. The sample lists about 810,000 distinct CDR3 sequences, 10% to 15% occurring once. These data were likewise used in another study, on yellow fever vaccine responses in identical twins.

This TCR came from a woman aged 18 to 35 in good health. The chain is built from TRBV5-1 and TRBJ2-7; 7 bases fit TRBD2. Sequenced sample: PBMCs. The CDR3 loop reads CASSLRLAAGSYEQYF. The CDR3 DNA reads TGCGCCAGCAGCTTACGGCTAGCGGCGGGCTCCTACGAGCAGTACTTC.